A single sample gave rise to the 22 T cell receptor beta chains below, sequenced in a study of T cells in Graves' hyperthyroidism and ophthalmopathy. What was amplified from RNA transcripts were TCR beta CDR3 regions. During a first-round RT-PCR of the TCR CDR3, the HTBI primer set was used. From the multiplex PCR reads, TCRdb called clonotypes with MiXCR, one entry per CDR3 protein. The repertoire has under 650,000 distinct CDR3 sequences, 15% to 20% of them found once; the top ten carry 3.5% to 4%. The sample taken for sequencing was blood. These receptors were taken from a woman aged 25 to 39 with Graves' hyperthyroidism.

A few counts support this clonotype. The chain has TRBV4-3 and TRBJ1-2, with D unclear. Germline CDR1 is LGHNA and CDR2 is YSLEER. Trimming took off 0 bases at V and 5 bases at J, with 10 bases between the two ends. The CDR3 consists of 14 residues. In nucleotides, the CDR3 is TGCGCCAGCAGCCAAGATATAAACTCGTATGGCTACACCTTC. It translates to CASSQDINSYGYTF.

The rearrangement joins TRBV10-3 to TRBJ2-7, with a possible D match to TRBD2 (7 bases). This CDR3 spans 13 amino acids. Trimming pared 2 bases from V and 9 bases from J, leaving 14 bases between. The germline CDR1 and CDR2 sequences are ENHRY and SYGVKD. CDR3 coding DNA: TGTGCCATCAGTGAGGTTGGGGGGGCGCGGCAGTACTTC. Its protein is CAISEVGGARQYF.

The rearrangement joins TRBV10-1 to TRBJ2-1, with D possibly TRBD1 on 5 matching bases. This CDR3 is 16 amino acids long. The ends were cut back, 7 bases at V and 0 bases at J, with 16 bases in the middle. The germline gives CDR1 WNHNN, CDR2 SYGVQD (reference sequence). The CDR3 region has the DNA TGCGCCAGCAATACAATCAGGACAAACTCCTACAATGAGCAGTTCTTC. It is translated as CASNTIRTNSYNEQFF.

At least ten counts were recorded for this clonotype. V usage is TRBV5-1 and J usage is TRBJ1-3; D unresolved. Germline V gives CDR1 SGHRS, CDR2 YFSETQ. The CDR3 contains 17 residues. V was trimmed by 0 bases and J by 0 bases, leaving 13 bases between them. The CDR3 reads CASSLEGRTHSGNTIYF. The CDR3 DNA reads TGCGCCAGCAGCTTGGAGGGCAGGACCCACTCTGGAAACACCATATATTTT.

This clonotype appeared many times. The chain has TRBV11-2 and TRBJ1-2; D is perhaps TRBD1 (6 bases). Trimming shortened V by 4 bases and J by 4 bases, and 13 bases separated the two germline ends. Germline values: CDR1 SGHAT, CDR2 FQNNGV. The CDR3 contains 14 residues. CDR3: CASSWATGTYGYTF. CDR3 nucleotide sequence: TGTGCCAGCAGCTGGGCCACAGGGACCTATGGCTACACCTTC.

The chain recombines TRBV11-2 with TRBJ2-7; 8 bases match TRBD1. The germline gives CDR1 SGHAT, CDR2 FQNNGV. After removal of 4 bases from V and 6 bases from J, the junction contained 11 bases not matched to a gene. The CDR3 runs to 15 residues. The CDR3 protein is CASSSDGTGSSEQYF. The CDR3 bases are TGTGCCAGCAGCTCGGACGGGACAGGCTCAAGCGAGCAGTACTTC.

This clonotype was picked up a small number of times. The chain joins TRBV4-1 to TRBJ1-3; no clear D. Germline CDR1 is MGHRA and CDR2 is YSYEKL. V lost 4 bases and J lost 2, with 15 bases in between. The CDR3 is 16 amino acids. CDR3 region: CASSREQRRPGNTIYF. The CDR3 DNA reads TGCGCCAGCAGCCGAGAACAGCGTAGGCCTGGAAACACCATATATTTT.

The chain employs TRBV9 and TRBJ2-5; 7 bases fit TRBD2. Germline V gene data show CDR1 as SGDLS and CDR2 as YYNGEE. V dropped 0 bases and J dropped 1; count of bases not matched to a gene: 12. The CDR3 runs 18 residues. This chain's CDR3 is CASSVESFGGLPQETQYF. CDR3 coding DNA: TGTGCCAGCAGCGTAGAGAGTTTCGGGGGACTACCCCAAGAGACCCAGTACTTC. Based on the CDR3 plus reference TRBV9 and TRBJ2-5, the full variable domain is DSGVTQTPKHLITATGQRVTLRCSPRSGDLSVYWYQQSLDQGLQFLIQYYNGEERAKGNILERFSAQQFPDLHSELNLSSLELGDSALYFCASSVESFGGLPQETQYFGPGTRLLVL.

Comments on this clonotype: It may be a read error: a sequence one base away is much more abundant. The CDR3 DNA reads TGTGCCAGCAGCTTAGGCCTTACAGGGTGCGGAGGGACCCAGTACTTC. Translating it yields CASSLGLTGCGGTQYF. The gene calls are TRBV7-9 and TRBJ2-5, with a weak D call TRBD1 (6 bases). Germline CDR1 SEHNR, CDR2 FQNEAQ (reference sequence). This CDR3 comprises 16 residues. V was trimmed by 1 base and J by 7 bases, leaving 19 bases between them.

The count of this clonotype is one. A read error may account for a junction end that differs from germline. The chain has TRBV27 and TRBJ2-7, with D uncertain. Germline V gene sequence: CDR1 MNHEY, CDR2 SMNVEV (reference sequence). The CDR3 length is 13 residues. The DNA of the CDR3 is TGTGCCAGCCGCCGGAACGGTCCCTACGAGGAGTACTTC. Protein sequence: CASRRNGPYEEYF.

This clonotype came up many times. This chain uses TRBV2 with TRBJ2-1; 8 bases match TRBD2. Germline V gene sequence: CDR1 SNHLY, CDR2 FYNNEI. With V trimmed by 5 bases and J by 3 bases, 6 bases remained unmatched. The CDR3 length is 15 residues. The CDR3 DNA follows: TGTGCCAGCAGTTGGACTAGCCGGGGCTACAATGAGCAGTTCTTC. Translated, it gives CASSWTSRGYNEQFF.

This clonotype appeared a few times. This chain uses TRBV9 with TRBJ2-3; a possible D gene is TRBD2 (6 bases). Germline lookup yields CDR1 SGDLS and CDR2 YYNGEE. This CDR3 contains 14 residues. V shed 7 bases and J shed 4 bases, with 16 bases lying between them. CDR3 sequence (DNA): TGTGCCAGCGCCCCCGGGGGAGACGCAGATACGCAGTATTTT. Its protein is CASAPGGDADTQYF.

This clonotype has more than one count but fewer than ten. The chain employs TRBV19 and TRBJ2-5, with TRBD1 matching over 7 bases. This CDR3 region has 13 residues. CDR1 and CDR2 (germline): LNHDA, SQIVND (reference sequence). The trim removed 5 bases at V and 4 bases at J, leaving 4 bases unmatched. The CDR3 DNA follows: TGTGCCAGTAGTGGATACAGGGGAGAGACCCAGTACTTC. Amino acid sequence: CASSGYRGETQYF.

At least ten counts were recorded for this clonotype. This rearrangement joins TRBV27 to TRBJ1-6; 10 bases map to TRBD1. Trimming cost V 6 bases and J 10 bases; bases outside gene matches: 6. Per germline, CDR1 MNHEY and CDR2 SMNVEV (reference sequence). CDR3 length: 14 amino acids. CDR3 loop: CASSRDRGVSPLHF. CDR3 DNA sequence: TGTGCCAGCAGCAGGGACAGGGGAGTGTCACCCCTCCACTTT.

This clonotype was counted only a few times. V usage is TRBV28 and J usage is TRBJ2-2; TRBD1 might be the D (6 bases). This CDR3 region has 16 residues. Germline-derived CDR1 and CDR2 are MDHEN and SYDVKM. Trimming took off 5 bases at V and 0 bases at J, with 13 bases between the two ends. CDR3 in DNA: TGTGCCAGCAGTCCCGGGACAAGGGCGAACACCGGGGAGCTGTTTTTT. Amino acid sequence: CASSPGTRANTGELFF.

The rearrangement joins TRBV19 to TRBJ2-7; TRBD2 agrees at 7 bases. Germline CDR1 and CDR2: LNHDA and SQIVND (reference sequence). This CDR3 region has 13 residues. J gave up 3 bases and V 3 bases, and 2 bases lay outside the gene matches. CDR3 sequence: CASSMGDYYEQYF. CDR3 in DNA: TGTGCCAGTAGTATGGGGGACTACTACGAGCAGTACTTC. Based on the CDR3 plus reference TRBV19 and TRBJ2-7, the full variable domain is DGGITQSPKYLFRKEGQNVTLSCEQNLNHDAMYWYRQDPGQGLRLIYYSQIVNDFQKGDIAEGYSVSREKKESFPLTVTSAQKNPTAFYLCASSMGDYYEQYFGPGTRLTVT.

This clonotype has ten or more counts. The chain couples TRBV12-3 or TRBV12-4 to TRBJ1-3; no clear D gene. The length of the CDR3 is 14 residues. V was clipped by 5 bases and J by 2 bases, with 10 bases between them. CDR3 loop: CASSPALAGNTIYF. In nucleotides, the CDR3 is TGTGCCAGCAGTCCCGCCTTGGCTGGAAACACCATATATTTT.

This clonotype was detected many times. The rearrangement joins TRBV27 to TRBJ2-3, with D perhaps TRBD2 (5 bases). Germline V gives CDR1 MNHEY, CDR2 SMNVEV (reference sequence). This CDR3 has 14 amino acids. Trimming pared 5 bases from V and 6 bases from J, leaving 15 bases between. Here the CDR3 DNA reads TGTGCCAGCAGTCTAGGACTGCTGGGTGATACGCAGTATTTT. Protein: CASSLGLLGDTQYF.

This clonotype was observed a handful of times. V usage is TRBV9 and J usage is TRBJ2-1; TRBD2 aligns across 7 bases. The V gene's germline CDR1 is SGDLS and CDR2 YYNGEE. This CDR3 comprises 15 residues. Trimming cost V 6 bases and J 4 bases; bases outside gene matches: 10. The CDR3 loop is CASTKGGSGYNEQFF. The CDR3, as DNA: TGTGCCAGCACCAAGGGCGGGAGTGGTTACAATGAGCAGTTCTTC.

This clonotype was seen a few times. This chain joins TRBV9 and TRBJ2-3; a weak D match, TRBD1 (6 bases). CDR3 length: 14 residues. Trimming pared 7 bases from V and 0 bases from J, leaving 12 bases between. CDR1 SGDLS and CDR2 YYNGEE come from the germline V gene. CDR3 region: CASGDGTSTDTQYF. DNA of the CDR3: TGTGCCAGCGGGGATGGGACAAGCACAGATACGCAGTATTTT. Variable domain in full (rest from reference TRBV9 and TRBJ2-3): DSGVTQTPKHLITATGQRVTLRCSPRSGDLSVYWYQQSLDQGLQFLIQYYNGEERAKGNILERFSAQQFPDLHSELNLSSLELGDSALYFCASGDGTSTDTQYFGPGTRLTVL.

This clonotype came up many times. The rearrangement uses TRBV9 and TRBJ2-1, with 8 bases lining up with TRBD2. Germline values: CDR1 SGDLS, CDR2 YYNGEE. The CDR3 contains 15 residues. The junction had 6 bases not matched to a gene; V was cut back by 0 bases and J by 7 bases. The CDR3 DNA sequence: TGTGCCAGCAGCGTAGCTGCGGGAGGAATGAATGAGCAGTTCTTC. Translated, it gives CASSVAAGGMNEQFF.

In this sample, this clonotype turned up many times. The gene calls are TRBV28 and TRBJ2-1; 13 bases map to TRBD2. The trim removed 8 bases at V and 6 bases at J, leaving 1 base unmatched. This CDR3 is built from 13 residues. The germline CDR1 and CDR2 sequences are MDHEN and SYDVKM. The DNA for the CDR3 is TGTGCCAGCGGACTAGCGGGAGTCAATGAGCAGTTCTTC. Amino acid sequence: CASGLAGVNEQFF.